This passage covers 19 T cell receptor beta chains from one sample sequenced in a study of CD8 T cells in Susac syndrome. Random-hexamer reverse transcription was applied to about 0.5 to 1 ug RNA. MiXCR, run by TCRdb on the immunoSEQ multiplex PCR reads, gives a single entry per CDR3 protein. Of approximately 220,000 distinct CDR3 sequences listed, about 94% were seen once; the top ten hold roughly 0.13%. The source material was CD8+ T cells from PBMCs. The receptors originated from a human donor with multiple sclerosis.

The V gene is TRBV7-9, the J gene TRBJ2-7, with D perhaps TRBD2 (5 bases). V shed 3 bases and J shed 3 bases, with 9 bases lying between them. Germline V gene lookup returns CDR1 SEHNR and CDR2 FQNEAQ (reference sequence). The CDR3 is 13 amino acids. The CDR3 loop reads CASSLRGNYEQYF. The CDR3 DNA sequence: TGTGCCAGCAGCTTGAGAGGGAACTACGAGCAGTACTTC.

The chain carries TRBV7-9 and TRBJ2-5, with D unresolved. The V gene lost 1 base and the J gene lost 2 bases, with 8 bases spanning the gap. The CDR3 sequence is 14 residues long. Germline CDR1 reads SEHNR; CDR2 reads FQNEAQ (reference sequence). CDR3 coding DNA: TGTGCCAGCAGCTTAGAACTACAGCAAGAGACCCAGTACTTC. Translating gives CASSLELQQETQYF.

The chain uses TRBV12-3 or TRBV12-4 and TRBJ1-1, with D unresolved. There are 12 residues in the CDR3. Deletions cut 8 bases from V and 4 bases from J, with 11 bases between. CDR3 DNA: TGTGCCAGCTCGGGGTCGATCACTGAAGCTTTCTTT. Translation gives CASSGSITEAFF.

The rearrangement uses TRBV5-5 and TRBJ2-1; TRBD1 agrees at 9 bases. V dropped 4 bases and J dropped 6; count of bases not matched to a gene: 8. The CDR3 extends over 15 amino acids. Looked up from germline, CDR1 is SGHKS and CDR2 is YYEKEE (reference sequence). CDR3 bases: TGTGCCAGCAGCCCGGCCGGGACAGGGAGCAATGAGCAGTTCTTC. Translation gives CASSPAGTGSNEQFF. The variable domain in full, completed from reference TRBV5-5 and TRBJ2-1, reads DAGVTQSPTHLIKTRGQQVTLRCSPISGHKSVSWYQQVLGQGPQFIFQYYEKEERGRGNFPDRFSARQFPNYSSELNVNALLLGDSALYLCASSPAGTGSNEQFFGPGTRLTVL.

V usage is TRBV10-3 and J usage is TRBJ1-1, with D hard to call. V lost 4 bases to trimming and J lost 11 bases, with 11 bases between them. Germline-derived CDR1 and CDR2 are ENHRY and SYGVKD. This CDR3 is built from 11 residues. In nucleotides, the CDR3 is TGTGCCATCAGTGGTGATGGCTGGGCTTTCTTT. Encoded protein: CAISGDGWAFF.

The chain combines TRBV9 with TRBJ1-3; D is ambiguous. The CDR3 contains 11 residues. The V gene lost 7 bases and the J gene lost 7 bases, with 9 bases spanning the gap. The germline CDR1 and CDR2 sequences are SGDLS and YYNGEE. CDR3 nucleotide sequence: TGTGCCAGCGGTCCGGGGAACACCATATATTTT. It codes for CASGPGNTIYF.

V usage is TRBV7-9 and J usage is TRBJ2-3, with 9 bases lining up with TRBD2. There are 15 residues in the CDR3. J lost 1 base, V lost 3 bases, and 2 bases had no gene match. CDR1 is SEHNR, CDR2 FQNEAQ, per germline (reference sequence). CDR3 DNA sequence: TGTGCCAGCAGCTTGGGACTAGCCCGCACAGATACGCAGTATTTT. This sequence encodes CASSLGLARTDTQYF.

This rearrangement joins TRBV5-6 to TRBJ1-2; D ambiguous. Per the germline V gene, CDR1 is SGHDT and CDR2 is YYEEEE. The CDR3 spans 15 residues. The V gene lost 4 bases and the J gene lost 4 bases, with 17 bases spanning the gap. CDR3 region: CASSQPPYRAYGYTF. Written as DNA, the CDR3 is TGTGCCAGCAGCCAGCCGCCATATAGGGCCTATGGCTACACCTTC.

The chain uses TRBV12-3 or TRBV12-4 and TRBJ2-5, with D possibly being TRBD1 or TRBD2 (5 bases each). Trimming cost V 4 bases and J 5 bases, with 20 bases left between them. The CDR3 consists of 16 residues. The CDR3, as DNA: TGTGCCAGCAGTTCAGAGGGACGCGAGGGCGGGGAGACCCAGTACTTC. It is translated as CASSSEGREGGETQYF.

The chain employs TRBV7-9 and TRBJ2-1, with 7 bases aligning to TRBD1. The CDR3 loop spans 14 amino acids. V lost 5 bases, J lost 6 bases, and 7 bases stayed unmatched. Germline assignment: CDR1 SEHNR and CDR2 FQNEAQ (reference sequence). CDR3 DNA: TGTGCCAGCAGCCCACGAGCAGGGGGCAATGAGCAGTTCTTC. Translated: CASSPRAGGNEQFF.

This rearrangement joins TRBV4-1 to TRBJ2-3, with D perhaps TRBD1 (5 bases). With 6 bases removed from V and 3 bases from J, the gap between germline ends came to 16 bases. Germline CDR1 MGHRA, CDR2 YSYEKL. This CDR3 has 15 amino acids. This chain's CDR3 is CASSLTLQGTDTQYF. CDR3 in DNA: TGCGCCAGCAGTTTGACACTCCAGGGAACAGATACGCAGTATTTT.

The chain recombines TRBV13 with TRBJ2-2; D unclear. The CDR3 runs 13 residues. The germline CDR1 and CDR2 sequences are PRHDT and FYEKMQ (reference sequence). V lost 7 bases to trimming and J lost 6 bases, with 12 bases between them. CDR3 bases: TGTGCCAGCACCACAATGGCTCCCGGGGAGCTGTTTTTT. Its protein product is CASTTMAPGELFF.

V is TRBV25-1 and J is TRBJ2-1, with 9 bases aligning to TRBD2. Looked up from germline, CDR1 is MGHDK and CDR2 is SYGVNS. The CDR3 loop spans 13 amino acids. The CDR3 reads CAAAGTSIGEQFF. For the CDR3, the DNA is TGTGCAGCTGCCGGGACTAGCATCGGTGAGCAGTTCTTC. The full variable domain, with the rest looked up from reference TRBV25-1 and TRBJ2-1, is EADIYQTPRYLVIGTGKKITLECSQTMGHDKMYWYQQDPGMELHLIHYSYGVNSTEKGDLSSESTVSRIRTEHFPLTLESARPSHTSQYLCAAAGTSIGEQFFGPGTRLTVL.

This clonotype was detected once. This chain links TRBV13 with TRBJ2-1; 8 positions match TRBD2. The J segment lost 6 bases and the V segment lost 5 bases, leaving 6 bases of the junction unmatched. The CDR3 totals 14 residues. CDR1 is PRHDT, CDR2 FYEKMQ, per germline (reference sequence). CDR3: CASSERGKSNEQFF. CDR3 DNA: TGTGCCAGCAGCGAGCGGGGGAAAAGCAATGAGCAGTTCTTC.

This clonotype was recorded once. The chain joins TRBV12-3 or TRBV12-4 to TRBJ2-7; D might be TRBD2 (6 bases). Trimming took 3 bases from V and 7 from J, leaving 13 bases between them. This CDR3 comprises 13 residues. DNA of the CDR3: TGTGCCAGCAGTTTCTTGGTTGGGGGGGAGCAGTACTTC. Protein product: CASSFLVGGEQYF.

The chain is built from TRBV9 and TRBJ2-7, with 7 bases that match TRBD2. V lost 4 bases, J lost 3 bases, and 7 bases stayed unmatched. This CDR3 region has 14 residues. The V gene's germline CDR1 is SGDLS and CDR2 YYNGEE. CDR3 residues: CASSPAGRLYEQYF. CDR3 DNA: TGTGCCAGCAGCCCCGCCGGGAGGCTCTACGAGCAGTACTTC.

The gene calls are TRBV7-9 and TRBJ2-2; D is uncertain. V was pared by 5 bases and J by 7 bases, with 8 bases between. The CDR3 spans 12 residues. Germline V CDR1 and CDR2: SEHNR, FQNEAQ (reference sequence). In DNA form, the CDR3 reads TGTGCCAGCAGCGACGCGGTCGGGGAGCTGTTTTTT. This sequence encodes CASSDAVGELFF.

The chain is built from TRBV6-5 and TRBJ2-2; D is unresolved. The germline CDR1 and CDR2 sequences are MNHEY and SVGAGI. V was cut by 2 bases and J by 1 base, with 2 bases left in between. The CDR3 extends over 13 amino acids. The CDR3 sequence: CASSYMNTGELFF. Here the CDR3 DNA reads TGTGCCAGCAGTTACATGAACACCGGGGAGCTGTTTTTT.

This clonotype was seen only once. V gene TRBV13 combines with J gene TRBJ2-3; D may be TRBD2 (7 bases). CDR3 length equals 17 residues. The V gene's germline CDR1 is PRHDT and CDR2 FYEKMQ (reference sequence). Deletions cut 5 bases from V and 6 bases from J, with 24 bases between. The CDR3 loop reads CASSPIPTPGGRDTQYF. The CDR3 nucleotides are TGTGCCAGCAGCCCCATACCTACCCCCGGGGGGCGGGATACGCAGTATTTT.